This T cell receptor beta chain was found in a study of blood T cells in healthy people across ages. Whole-study results and caveats: There were more naive CD4+ cells and higher diversity in long-lived donors than in aged donors.

For this clonotype: The antigen remains unidentified.

The V end lost 4 bases, the J end lost 3 bases, and 12 bases lay between the germline ends. This CDR3 is built from 15 residues. Looked up from germline, CDR1 is SGHVS and CDR2 is FQNEAQ. PBMCs were isolated at a quantity of at least 7 million per sample. The use of a sample-barcoded 5' primer and a J-beta primer mix characterized a second PCR of about 6 to 11 cycles. Via MiXCR, TCRdb re-called the 5' RACE reads, giving one row per CDR3 protein. The data contain about 800,000 distinct CDR3 sequences, just under 25% of them seen just once; the ten biggest clones take up roughly 3.5%. The same data also contributed to another study, on T cells of mothers and their children. That study adds: Mothers yielded over 10 million CDR3 reads, children several million each.

The sequence was collected from a boy aged 5-17 years in good health. V and J are TRBV7-8 and TRBJ1-4; possibly TRBD1 for D (5 bases). Source material: blood. Written as DNA, the CDR3 is TGTGCCAGCAGCTCCCCAGGGTCATCTAATGAAAAACTGTTTTTT. It translates to CASSSPGSSNEKLFF.